Listed below are T cell receptor beta chains from one sample, sequenced in a study of control samples from healthy donors and cancer patients. Method: immunoSEQ multiplex PCR; TCRdb's copy keeps in-frame clones and lacks some. The sample has 160,000 or so clones, about 94% seen once. The sequenced material came from blood. The receptor source for this set is a middle-aged woman in good health. CDR3s leave out the opening cysteine and the closing phenylalanine or tryptophan.

TRBV12-5	TRBJ1-3	ASAPRGSGNTIY
TRBV29-1	TRBJ2-1	SVTDRGYNEQF
TRBV3-1/TRBV3-2	TRBJ1-2	ASRGGGTLGYT
TRBV7-9	TRBJ2-3	ASSPQGRTDTQY
TRBV19	TRBJ1-5	ASSMVGSQWPQH
TRBV3-1/TRBV3-2	TRBJ2-2	ASSHNTGELF
TRBV18	TRBJ1-2	ASSPTGDYGYT
TRBV6-5	TRBJ1-6	ASSRGGDSPLH
TRBV6-5	TRBJ2-2	ASLLVPFSGELF
TRBV4-1	TRBJ1-2	ASSQENRDRGFYGYT
TRBV5-1	TRBJ1-6	ASSQLLQGSYNSPLH
TRBV9	TRBJ1-4	ASSEGNAKEKLF
TRBV10-3	TRBJ2-1	AISGLTGAVREQF
TRBV11-2	TRBJ1-2	ASSLGSGMNYGYT
TRBV18	TRBJ1-2	ASSPTNRGLWDYT
TRBV3-1/TRBV3-2	TRBJ1-4	ASSQDAGQPNEKLF
TRBV20-1	TRBJ1-1	SATMSEAF
TRBV19	TRBJ2-5	ASSDTGRGETQY
TRBV6-5	TRBJ1-5	ASNPGAGSNQPQH
TRBV5-1	TRBJ1-1	ASSYGTGLNTEAF
TRBV27	TRBJ1-6	ASRPRETANSPLH
TRBV4-2	TRBJ2-5	ASSQALGGPQETQY
TRBV9	TRBJ2-7	ARSVATGGGQGVYEQY
TRBV7-2	TRBJ1-5	ASSLEVDHQH
TRBV4-3	TRBJ1-5	ASSQGRQENQPQH
TRBV2	TRBJ1-5	ASSQRAVGGNQPQH
TRBV2	TRBJ2-7	ASSEAFSYEQY
TRBV7-9	TRBJ2-7	ASSPRVGTSYEQY
TRBV11-2	TRBJ1-4	ASSLGFLGGGDEKLF
TRBV6-7	TRBJ2-7	ASSYSIWFRFYEQY
TRBV5-1	TRBJ2-2	ASSLAGPNQNTGELF
TRBV24-1	TRBJ2-5	ATSSQNHGGRETQY
TRBV6-5	TRBJ1-2	ASSYFVGPGYGYT
TRBV10-3	TRBJ1-3	AISLGGTGNTIY
TRBV6-2/TRBV6-3	TRBJ2-7	ASSEWQSYEQY
TRBV27	TRBJ1-6	ASSTWDWGNNSPLH
TRBV5-4	TRBJ2-3	ASSPGTSGIFDTQY
TRBV18	TRBJ1-5	ASSSDREYQPQH
TRBV11-2	TRBJ1-3	ASSLGVSSGNTIY
TRBV7-9	TRBJ2-2	ASSLGSGDTGELF
TRBV7-5	TRBJ1-1	ARSAGGDGELAF
TRBV9	TRBJ2-1	ASSPTIAGGYYNEQF
TRBV11-3	TRBJ1-1	ASSSRTGAETEAF
TRBV7-9	TRBJ2-7	ASSIAKGQGDYEQY
TRBV6-5	TRBJ2-5	ASISALQETQY
TRBV2	TRBJ1-2	ASSARNYGYT
TRBV9	TRBJ2-1	ASSVGTSGLDSSYNEQF
TRBV27	TRBJ1-1	ASSLLRQTEAF
TRBV2	TRBJ1-2	ASRVTGMYGYT
TRBV27	TRBJ2-1	ASSLRRDRGFNEQF